These T cell receptor beta chains were read from a single sample in a study of a mutant IDH1 vaccine in newly diagnosed glioma. The method was immunoSEQ multiplex PCR; TCRdb's version includes in-frame clones alone and lacks a portion of them. In the table there are 120,000 or so clones, about 82% of which are singletons. These receptors have no identified antigens. Here the sequenced sample was PBMCs, taken from a glioma patient whose treatment included an IDH1 peptide vaccine. These receptors all stem from a man in his forties or fifties with glioma. Each CDR3 is given with its conserved first and last residue. The order of the fields is V gene, D gene, J gene, CDR3 length, clone size, CDR3 DNA, CDR3 protein. A D gene is named only where the DNA matches it firmly. Only some rows state a clone size, as once, few, many or a class for expanded clones.

TRBV13,-,TRBJ1-3,15,-,TGTGCCAGCAGCTTACAGGGAACTCCTGGAAACACCATATATTTT,CASSLQGTPGNTIYF
TRBV5-1,-,TRBJ2-1,17,-,TGCGCCAGCAGCAGAACAGGGTCATCTGGCTCCTACAATGAGCAGTTCTTC,CASSRTGSSGSYNEQFF
TRBV28,-,TRBJ2-7,15,-,TGTGCCAGCAGTGTCGGAAGGGGTGTTTCCTACGAGCAGTACTTC,CASSVGRGVSYEQYF
TRBV7-9,-,TRBJ1-1,15,-,TGTGCCAGCAGCTTAGTTGGGACGGTGAACACTGAAGCTTTCTTT,CASSLVGTVNTEAFF
TRBV25-1,-,TRBJ1-1,12,-,TGTGCCAGCAGTGAATCCGGCAGTGAAGCTTTCTTT,CASSESGSEAFF
TRBV4-2,-,TRBJ1-2,16,-,TGTGCCAGCAGCCAATACCCCCCGGAGGGAAACTATGGCTACACCTTC,CASSQYPPEGNYGYTF
TRBV7-9,TRBD2,TRBJ2-2,17,once,TGTGCCAGCAGCGCGCTGGGACTAGCGGTGAACACCGGGGAGCTGTTTTTT,CASSALGLAVNTGELFF
TRBV11-2,TRBD2,TRBJ2-5,14,-,TGTGCCAGCAGCTTAGTGGGGACTAGCGGTACCCAGTACTTC,CASSLVGTSGTQYF
TRBV30,-,TRBJ1-5,14,few,TGTGCCTGGAGTGTACTAAGTAGCAATCAGCCCCAGCATTTT,CAWSVLSSNQPQHF
TRBV6-1,TRBD2,TRBJ2-1,14,-,TGTGCCAGCAGTGAACCCCCCCTAGCGGGGGGGAAGTTCTTC,CASSEPPLAGGKFF
TRBV4-3,-,TRBJ1-4,14,few,TGCGCCAGCAGCCAAGGGAGTAACTTTGAAAAACTGTTTTTT,CASSQGSNFEKLFF
TRBV9,TRBD1,TRBJ1-4,16,-,TGTGCCAGCAGCGTAGGTGGGACAGCCAGGGGTGAAAAACTGTTTTTT,CASSVGGTARGEKLFF
TRBV5-4,-,TRBJ1-1,15,-,TGTGCCAGCAGCTTGATCACAGGCCCGAACACTGAAGCTTTCTTT,CASSLITGPNTEAFF
TRBV5-1,-,TRBJ1-1,13,-,TGCGCCAGCAGCCTGGACAGTAACACTGAAGCTTTCTTT,CASSLDSNTEAFF
TRBV4-1,TRBD1,TRBJ2-1,16,-,TGCGCCAGCAGCCAAGCCGGGACAGGGGGTCGTAATGAGCAGTTCTTC,CASSQAGTGGRNEQFF
TRBV18,-,TRBJ1-2,17,once,TGTGCCAGCTCACCATTGGAGGGGCTCGGCCCTAACTATGGCTACACCTTC,CASSPLEGLGPNYGYTF
TRBV19,-,TRBJ1-1,14,-,TGTGCCAGTAACTCCGGGGGGGGTCCCACTGAAGCTTTCTTT,CASNSGGGPTEAFF
TRBV7-2,-,TRBJ1-2,12,-,TGTGCCAGCAGCCCCCTCCAGGGGGGCTACACCTTC,CASSPLQGGYTF
TRBV5-1,-,TRBJ2-5,13,-,TGCGCCAGCAGCTTGGGGGCCAAGGAGACCCAGTACTTC,CASSLGAKETQYF
TRBV7-8,-,TRBJ2-7,16,-,TGTGCCAGCAGCTTAGTCGGTGTTTTAGGGCCCCACGAGCAGTACTTC,CASSLVGVLGPHEQYF
TRBV9,-,TRBJ2-1,15,-,TGTGCCAGCAGCGCGTACGGGACTCCCTACAATGAGCAGTTCTTC,CASSAYGTPYNEQFF
TRBV6-6,-,TRBJ1-3,16,-,TGTGCCAGCAGTCTTTTCACAAAGGGGCCTGGAAACACCATATATTTT,CASSLFTKGPGNTIYF
TRBV30,-,TRBJ1-5,14,-,TGTGCCTGGCGACCATCGGGGCCGGGGCAGCCCCAGCATTTT,CAWRPSGPGQPQHF
TRBV9,TRBD1,TRBJ1-4,15,-,TGTGCCAGCAGCGTAGCCCCAGGGGGTAATGAAAAACTGTTTTTT,CASSVAPGGNEKLFF
TRBV27,TRBD1,TRBJ1-2,14,-,TGTGCCAGCAGCCGTTCAGGGGGCCTCTATGGCTACACCTTC,CASSRSGGLYGYTF
TRBV19,-,TRBJ2-7,14,-,TGTGCCAGTAGTGCGCGTCGATTCCCCTACGAGCAGTACTTC,CASSARRFPYEQYF
TRBV6-5,-,TRBJ1-1,13,-,TGTGCCAGCAGTTACTCTTTGTCCACTGAAGCTTTCTTT,CASSYSLSTEAFF
TRBV19,-,TRBJ1-5,14,-,TGTGCCAGTAGTATCGCAGGGGGCAATCAGCCCCAGCATTTT,CASSIAGGNQPQHF
TRBV7-2,TRBD2,TRBJ2-5,14,-,TGTGCCAGCAGCTTTAGCGGGGGCGGAGAGACCCAGTACTTC,CASSFSGGGETQYF
TRBV30,-,TRBJ1-5,15,-,TGTGCCTGGAGTGCTATACAGCGGCGCAATCAGCCCCAGCATTTT,CAWSAIQRRNQPQHF
TRBV9,-,TRBJ2-7,13,-,TGTGCCAGCAGCCCCGGCCAGGGTTACGAGCAGTACTTC,CASSPGQGYEQYF
TRBV27,-,TRBJ1-5,16,-,TGTGCCAGCAGCGTCGGGCGGGGCGCAGGTGTGTGGCCCCAGCATTTT,CASSVGRGAGVWPQHF
TRBV10-3,-,TRBJ2-1,11,once,TGTGCCATCGGGCAAGGCAATGAGCAGTTCTTC,CAIGQGNEQFF
TRBV4-1,-,TRBJ1-4,15,-,TGCGCCAGCAGCCAATCTCTCCAGGGCCGAGAAAAACTGTTTTTT,CASSQSLQGREKLFF
TRBV5-4,-,TRBJ1-1,15,-,TGTGCCAGCAGCTTAGGAGTTGGGATGAACACTGAAGCTTTCTTT,CASSLGVGMNTEAFF
TRBV19,-,TRBJ1-4,14,-,TGTGCCAGTACCTTCGAGGACCGGAATGAAAAACTGTTTTTT,CASTFEDRNEKLFF
TRBV19,-,TRBJ2-7,14,once,TGTGCCAGTAGTCCAGGGACATCCACCTACGAGCAGTACTTC,CASSPGTSTYEQYF
TRBV7-7,-,TRBJ2-1,14,-,TGTGCTAGCAGCTTATGGGAGGACGGCGATGAGCAGTTCTTC,CASSLWEDGDEQFF
TRBV28,-,TRBJ2-1,13,few,TGTGCCAGCAGTTTAGTACCCCTCGGACCGCAGTTCTTC,CASSLVPLGPQFF
TRBV6-1,TRBD1,TRBJ2-3,14,-,TGTGCCAGCAGACCCGACAGGGTCGCAGATACGCAGTATTTT,CASRPDRVADTQYF
TRBV25-1,-,TRBJ2-2,14,-,TGTGCCAGCGGACGTAGACTAGGCAGCGGGGAGCTGTTTTTT,CASGRRLGSGELFF
TRBV6-1,-,TRBJ2-7,16,-,TGTGCCAGCAGTGAATGGGAAGTAGGGCGGGAATACGAGCAGTACTTC,CASSEWEVGREYEQYF
TRBV10-3,-,TRBJ2-3,16,-,TGTGCCACCATACGGAACTCGGGGTCCGGCACAGATACGCAGTATTTT,CATIRNSGSGTDTQYF
TRBV15,TRBD1,TRBJ2-1,15,-,TGTGCCACCAGCATAGGGACAGGGTCCTACAATGAGCAGTTCTTC,CATSIGTGSYNEQFF
TRBV5-6,-,TRBJ2-1,15,-,TGTGCCAGCAGCTTGGAGTTAGCAGCCCACAATGAGCAGTTCTTC,CASSLELAAHNEQFF
TRBV19,TRBD1,TRBJ1-1,14,-,TGTGCCAGTAACATTCAGGGGGATAACACTGAAGCTTTCTTT,CASNIQGDNTEAFF
TRBV6-1,TRBD2,TRBJ2-7,15,-,TGTGCCAGCACGGGACTAGCCTTAAGGGCCTACGAGCAGTACTTC,CASTGLALRAYEQYF
TRBV4-3,-,TRBJ1-6,15,-,TGCGCCAGCAGCCATAGAGGGGAGTATAATTCACCCCTCCACTTT,CASSHRGEYNSPLHF
TRBV6-4,-,TRBJ1-1,13,-,TGTGCCAGCAGTGCCGAGGCATATGGAGAAGCTTTCTTT,CASSAEAYGEAFF